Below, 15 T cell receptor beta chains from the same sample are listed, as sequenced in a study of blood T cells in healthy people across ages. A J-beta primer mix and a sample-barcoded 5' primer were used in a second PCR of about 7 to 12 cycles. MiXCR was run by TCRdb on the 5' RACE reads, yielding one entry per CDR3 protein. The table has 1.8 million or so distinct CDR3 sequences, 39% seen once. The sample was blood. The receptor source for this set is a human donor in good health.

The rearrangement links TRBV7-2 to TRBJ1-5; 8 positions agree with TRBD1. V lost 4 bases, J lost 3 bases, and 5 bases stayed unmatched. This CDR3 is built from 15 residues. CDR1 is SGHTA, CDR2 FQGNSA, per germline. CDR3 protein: CASSSTGVNNQPQHF. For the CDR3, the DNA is TGTGCCAGCAGCTCGACAGGGGTCAACAATCAGCCCCAGCATTTT. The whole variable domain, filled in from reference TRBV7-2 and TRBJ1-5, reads GAGVSQSPSNKVTEKGKDVELRCDPISGHTALYWYRQSLGQGLEFLIYFQGNSAPDKSGLPSDRFSAERTGGSVSTLTIQRTQQEDSAVYLCASSSTGVNNQPQHFGDGTRLSIL.

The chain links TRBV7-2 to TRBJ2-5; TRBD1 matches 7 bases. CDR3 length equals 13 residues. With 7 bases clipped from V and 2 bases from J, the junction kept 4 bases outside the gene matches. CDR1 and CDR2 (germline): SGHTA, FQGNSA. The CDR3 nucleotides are TGTGCCAGCACCGGGACAGCTCAAGAGACCCAGTACTTC. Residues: CASTGTAQETQYF.

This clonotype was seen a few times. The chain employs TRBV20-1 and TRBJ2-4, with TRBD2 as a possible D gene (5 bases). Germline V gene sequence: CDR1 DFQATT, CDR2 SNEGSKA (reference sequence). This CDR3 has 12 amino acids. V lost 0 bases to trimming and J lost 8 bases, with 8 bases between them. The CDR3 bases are TGCAGTGCTAGAGACTTCGGGGACATTCAGTACTTC. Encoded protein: CSARDFGDIQYF.

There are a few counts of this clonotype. The CDR3 bases are TGTGCCAGCAGGATGACTGGGGCCAACGTCCTGACTTTC. Residues: CASRMTGANVLTF. The chain carries TRBV12-3 or TRBV12-4 and TRBJ2-6; unclear D gene. The CDR3 extends over 13 amino acids. V was trimmed by 6 bases and J by 2 bases, leaving 5 bases between them.

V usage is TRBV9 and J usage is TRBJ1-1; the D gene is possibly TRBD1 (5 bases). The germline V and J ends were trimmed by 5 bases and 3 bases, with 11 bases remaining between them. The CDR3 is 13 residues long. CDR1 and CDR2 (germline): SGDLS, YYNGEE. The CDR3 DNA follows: TGTGCCAGCAGTACCGGGGGGGACACTGAAGCTTTCTTT. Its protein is CASSTGGDTEAFF. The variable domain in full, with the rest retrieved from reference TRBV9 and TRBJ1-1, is DSGVTQTPKHLITATGQRVTLRCSPRSGDLSVYWYQQSLDQGLQFLIQYYNGEERAKGNILERFSAQQFPDLHSELNLSSLELGDSALYFCASSTGGDTEAFFGQGTRLTVV.

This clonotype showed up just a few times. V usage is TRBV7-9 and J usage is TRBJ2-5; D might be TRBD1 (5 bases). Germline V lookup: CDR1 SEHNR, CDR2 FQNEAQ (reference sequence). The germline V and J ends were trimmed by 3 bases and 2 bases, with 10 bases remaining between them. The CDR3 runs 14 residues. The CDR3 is CASSFSQDQETQYF. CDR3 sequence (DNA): TGTGCCAGCAGCTTTTCACAGGATCAAGAGACCCAGTACTTC. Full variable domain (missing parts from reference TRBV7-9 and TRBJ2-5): DTGVSQNPRHKITKRGQNVTFRCDPISEHNRLYWYRQTLGQGPEFLTYFQNEAQLEKSRLLSDRFSAERPKGSFSTLEIQRTEQGDSAMYLCASSFSQDQETQYFGPGTRLLVL.

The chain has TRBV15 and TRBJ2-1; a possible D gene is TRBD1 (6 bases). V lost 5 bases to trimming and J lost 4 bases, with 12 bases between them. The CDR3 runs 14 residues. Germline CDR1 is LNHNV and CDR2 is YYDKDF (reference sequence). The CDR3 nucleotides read TGTGCCACCAGCTTGCAAAGGGGGTACAATGAGCAGTTCTTC. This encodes CATSLQRGYNEQFF. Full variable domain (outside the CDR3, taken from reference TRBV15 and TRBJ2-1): DAMVIQNPRYQVTQFGKPVTLSCSQTLNHNVMYWYQQKSSQAPKLLFHYYDKDFNNEADTPDNFQSRRPNTSFCFLDIRSPGLGDTAMYLCATSLQRGYNEQFFGPGTRLTVL.

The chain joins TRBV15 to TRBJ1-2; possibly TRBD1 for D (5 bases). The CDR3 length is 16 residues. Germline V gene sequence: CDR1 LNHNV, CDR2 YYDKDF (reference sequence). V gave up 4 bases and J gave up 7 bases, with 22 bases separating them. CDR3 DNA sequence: TGTGCCACCAGCAAGGTGGAGGGGACCCTATTTGGTGGCTACACCTTC. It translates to CATSKVEGTLFGGYTF.

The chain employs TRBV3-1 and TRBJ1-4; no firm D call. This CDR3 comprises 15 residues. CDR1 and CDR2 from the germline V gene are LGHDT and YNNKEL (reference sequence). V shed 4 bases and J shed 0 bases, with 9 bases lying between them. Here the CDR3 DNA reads TGTGCCAGCAGCCCATGGTCGGCAACTAATGAAAAACTGTTTTTT. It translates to CASSPWSATNEKLFF.

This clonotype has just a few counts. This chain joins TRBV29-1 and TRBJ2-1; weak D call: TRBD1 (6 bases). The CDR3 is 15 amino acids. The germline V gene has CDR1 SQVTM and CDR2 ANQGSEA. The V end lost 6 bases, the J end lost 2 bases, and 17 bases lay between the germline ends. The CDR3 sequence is CSVEIRGLAYNEQFF. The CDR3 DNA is TGCAGCGTGGAAATCAGGGGCTTGGCCTACAATGAGCAGTTCTTC.

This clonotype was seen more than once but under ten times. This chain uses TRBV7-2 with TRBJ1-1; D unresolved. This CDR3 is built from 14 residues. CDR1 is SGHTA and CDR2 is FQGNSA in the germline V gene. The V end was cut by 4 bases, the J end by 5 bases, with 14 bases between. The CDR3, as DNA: TGTGCCAGCAGCTCCTCACGGATGTTGACTGAAGCTTTCTTT. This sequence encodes CASSSSRMLTEAFF.

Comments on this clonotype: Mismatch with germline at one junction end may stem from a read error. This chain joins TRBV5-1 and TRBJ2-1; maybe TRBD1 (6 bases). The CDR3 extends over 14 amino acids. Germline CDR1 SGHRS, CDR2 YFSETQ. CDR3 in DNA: TGCGCCAGCAGCCTGACAGGAGCTCACAATGAGCGGTTCTTC. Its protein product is CASSLTGAHNERFF. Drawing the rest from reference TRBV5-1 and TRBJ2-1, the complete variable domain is KAGVTQTPRYLIKTRGQQVTLSCSPISGHRSVSWYQQTPGQGLQFLFEYFSETQRNKGNFPGRFSGRQFSNSRSEMNVSTLELGDSALYLCASSLTGAHNERFFGPGTRLTVL.

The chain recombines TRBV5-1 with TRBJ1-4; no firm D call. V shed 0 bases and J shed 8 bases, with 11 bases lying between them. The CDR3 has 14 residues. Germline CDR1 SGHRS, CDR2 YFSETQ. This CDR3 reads CASSLGSEGEKLFF. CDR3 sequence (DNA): TGCGCCAGCAGCTTGGGGAGTGAAGGAGAAAAACTGTTTTTT. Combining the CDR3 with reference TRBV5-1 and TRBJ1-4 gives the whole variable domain KAGVTQTPRYLIKTRGQQVTLSCSPISGHRSVSWYQQTPGQGLQFLFEYFSETQRNKGNFPGRFSGRQFSNSRSEMNVSTLELGDSALYLCASSLGSEGEKLFFGSGTQLSVL.

The CDR3 DNA reads TGTGCCACCAGCAGTCAAAGTGGTGGTCAGCCCCAGCATTTT. Protein: CATSSQSGGQPQHF. The chain couples TRBV15 to TRBJ1-5; no firm D call. The CDR3 covers 14 residues. Per the germline V gene, CDR1 is LNHNV and CDR2 is YYDKDF (reference sequence). The ends were cut back, 3 bases at V and 6 bases at J, with 12 bases in the middle.

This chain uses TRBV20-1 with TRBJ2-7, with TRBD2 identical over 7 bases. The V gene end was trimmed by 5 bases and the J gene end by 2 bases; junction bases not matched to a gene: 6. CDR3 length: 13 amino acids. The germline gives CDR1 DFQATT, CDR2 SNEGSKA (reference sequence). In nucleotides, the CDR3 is TGCAGTGCTCCGGGACGGGGGGCCTACGAGCAGTACTTC. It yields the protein CSAPGRGAYEQYF.